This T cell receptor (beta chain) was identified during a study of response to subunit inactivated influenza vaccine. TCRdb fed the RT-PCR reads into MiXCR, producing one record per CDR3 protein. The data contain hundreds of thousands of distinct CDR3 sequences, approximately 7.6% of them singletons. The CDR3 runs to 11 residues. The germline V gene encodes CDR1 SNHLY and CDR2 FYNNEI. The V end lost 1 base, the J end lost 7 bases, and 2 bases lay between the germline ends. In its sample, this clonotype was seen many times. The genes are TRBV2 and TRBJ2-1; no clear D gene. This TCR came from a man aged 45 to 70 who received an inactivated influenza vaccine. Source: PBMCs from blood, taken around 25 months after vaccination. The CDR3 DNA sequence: TGTGCCAGCAGTGAAGTAAATGAGCAGTTCTTC. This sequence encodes CASSEVNEQFF.